The 9 T cell receptor beta chains given below trace back to one sample, sequenced in a study of identical twins. TCRdb reprocessed the 5' RACE reads with MiXCR, giving one entry per CDR3 protein. The repertoire holds about 460,000 distinct CDR3 sequences, approximately 15% seen once, with more than 0.5% in the top ten. Another study also made use of these data, one on yellow fever vaccine responses in identical twins.

Sequencing input: CD4+ T cells sorted from blood. The origin of the receptors is a woman aged 18-35 years in good health.

Only a few counts were recorded for this clonotype. The V call is TRBV7-9, the J call TRBJ2-1, with TRBD2 matching over 7 bases. This CDR3 is 15 amino acids long. Trimming removed 5 bases from V and 7 bases from J; junction bases left unmatched: 11. Per the germline V gene, CDR1 is SEHNR and CDR2 is FQNEAQ (reference sequence). CDR3 coding DNA: TGTGCCAGCAGCCTCCACGGGAGCGGGGTAAATGAGCAGTTCTTC. Protein: CASSLHGSGVNEQFF.

This clonotype was picked up a small number of times. The chain recombines TRBV18 with TRBJ2-7; TRBD1 is a possible D gene (5 bases). Between the trimmed V and J ends, which lost 4 bases and 4 bases, there was a span of 11 bases. CDR3 size: 13 residues. Germline V gives CDR1 KGHSH, CDR2 LQKENI. The CDR3: CASSQERGYEQYF. CDR3 coding DNA: TGTGCCAGCTCACAAGAAAGGGGTTACGAGCAGTACTTC.

This clonotype turned up a few times. The chain carries TRBV9 and TRBJ2-3; 10 bases agree with TRBD2. This CDR3 is 15 amino acids long. The J segment lost 2 bases and the V segment lost 4 bases, leaving 4 bases of the junction unmatched. The germline V gene has CDR1 SGDLS and CDR2 YYNGEE. The chain's CDR3 is CASSTSGVDTDTQYF. The CDR3 DNA follows: TGTGCCAGCAGCACTAGCGGGGTCGACACAGATACGCAGTATTTT.

This clonotype has only a few counts. The rearrangement joins TRBV20-1 to TRBJ2-7; D call uncertain. V lost 1 base, J lost 4 bases, and 8 bases lay in between. CDR1 is DFQATT, CDR2 SNEGSKA, per germline (reference sequence). The CDR3 covers 12 residues. CDR3 amino acids: CSARVLLYEQYF. As DNA, the CDR3 is TGCAGTGCTAGAGTACTTCTATACGAGCAGTACTTC.

This clonotype was picked up a small number of times. The V gene is TRBV5-1, the J gene TRBJ2-4, with 7 bases lining up with TRBD1. Looked up from germline, CDR1 is SGHRS and CDR2 is YFSETQ. The V gene end was trimmed by 5 bases and the J gene end by 2 bases; junction bases not matched to a gene: 7. The CDR3 runs to 15 residues. CDR3 DNA: TGCGCCAGCAGTCCGACAGGGCTGTCCAAAAACATTCAGTACTTC. It is translated as CASSPTGLSKNIQYF.

V gene TRBV6-2 or TRBV6-3 combines with J gene TRBJ2-1; D may be TRBD1 (6 bases). The CDR3 has 16 residues. The germline gives CDR1 MNHEY, CDR2 SVGEGT. The V end was cut by 6 bases, the J end by 2 bases, with 17 bases between. In DNA, the CDR3 is TGTGCCAGCAGCCGCCCAGGGGCTTCAACCTACAATGAGCAGTTCTTC. This translates into CASSRPGASTYNEQFF.

The chain is built from TRBV20-1 and TRBJ2-7, with D maybe TRBD1 (6 bases). Germline loops: CDR1 DFQATT, CDR2 SNEGSKA (reference sequence). The V end lost 2 bases, the J end lost 5 bases, and 13 bases lay between the germline ends. CDR3 length: 13 amino acids. The CDR3 region is CSARIQGLNEQYF. CDR3 nucleotide sequence: TGCAGTGCTAGAATCCAGGGGCTCAACGAGCAGTACTTC.

Here the CDR3 reads CATPFSGRRADTQYF. The CDR3 bases are TGCGCCACCCCTTTTAGCGGGAGGAGGGCAGATACGCAGTATTTT. The V and J genes are TRBV5-1 and TRBJ2-3; the match to TRBD2 covers 10 bases. CDR3 length: 15 amino acids. In germline, CDR1 is SGHRS, CDR2 YFSETQ. V lost 9 bases and J lost 4; bases outside the gene matches: 11.

This clonotype occurred many times. The chain's CDR3 is CASSWIRGTVQETQYF. The CDR3 coding sequence is TGTGCCAGCAGCTGGATTCGGGGGACCGTTCAAGAGACCCAGTACTTC. The V gene is TRBV12-3 or TRBV12-4, the J gene TRBJ2-5; perhaps TRBD2 as D (6 bases). The CDR3 is 16 amino acids. V dropped 6 bases and J dropped 2 bases, with 19 bases sitting between them.